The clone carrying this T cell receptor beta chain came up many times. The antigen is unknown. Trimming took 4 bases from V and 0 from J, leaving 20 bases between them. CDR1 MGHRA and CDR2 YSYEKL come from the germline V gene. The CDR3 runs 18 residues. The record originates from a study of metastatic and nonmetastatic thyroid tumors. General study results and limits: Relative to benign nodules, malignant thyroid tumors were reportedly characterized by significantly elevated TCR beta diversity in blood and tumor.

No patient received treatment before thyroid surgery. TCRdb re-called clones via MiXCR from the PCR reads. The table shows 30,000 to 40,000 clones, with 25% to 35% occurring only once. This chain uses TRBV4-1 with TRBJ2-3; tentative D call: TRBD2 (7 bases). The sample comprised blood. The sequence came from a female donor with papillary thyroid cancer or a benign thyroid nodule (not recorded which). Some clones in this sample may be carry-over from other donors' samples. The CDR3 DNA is TGCGCCAGCAGCCCGCGGCGAGGGGGGGCCTCTAGCACAGATACGCAGTATTTT. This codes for CASSPRRGGASSTDTQYF.